There are many counts of the clone carrying this TCR beta chain. This specimen comes from a study of blood T cells in healthy people across ages. The CDR3 is 14 amino acids. V lost 5 bases and J lost 0, with 8 bases in between. Germline CDR1 SEHNR, CDR2 FQNEAQ (reference sequence). Next came a second PCR, run for about 7 to 12 cycles, which used a sample-barcoded 5' primer along with a J-beta primer mix. Each CDR3 protein gets one entry after TCRdb re-called the 5' RACE reads with MiXCR. The sample holds 600,000 to 900,000 distinct CDR3 sequences, about a quarter seen once. These data also formed part of another study, on T cells of mothers and their children.

This sequence joins TRBV7-9 and TRBJ1-5, with D possibly being TRBD1 (5 bases). The clonotype originates from a boy aged 5-17 years in good health. Material: blood. CDR3 loop: CASSPGNSNQPQHF. The CDR3 DNA is TGTGCCAGCAGCCCAGGGAATAGCAATCAGCCCCAGCATTTT.